The entry below describes one TCR beta chain. The antigen is unknown. From germline, CDR1 is MNHEY and CDR2 SVGAGI. The ends were cut back, 4 bases at V and 0 bases at J, with 15 bases in the middle. This CDR3 spans 16 amino acids. The record originates from a study of cytomegalovirus exposure and HLA in healthy donors. Overall study findings and caveats: In all likelihood, a cluster of highly shared sequence variants was a sequencing artifact. The presence/absence work took it that sequencing depth was about the same across donors. In vitro experiments confirmed that a few CMV-associated chains were specific for CMV antigens.

PCR primers comprised 60 Vbeta and 13 Jbeta primers. Measured with immunoSEQ multiplex PCR; TCRdb has only the in-frame clones, and not every one. The table has under 250,000 clones, around 73% seen once. This TCR was recovered from a male donor in good health and CMV-seronegative. The gene calls are TRBV6-5 and TRBJ1-1; D is perhaps TRBD1 (5 bases). Material for sequencing was PBMCs. The CDR3 reads CASSSLRGRMNTEAFF. For the CDR3, the DNA is TGTGCCAGCAGTTCTTTAAGGGGCCGCATGAACACTGAAGCTTTCTTT.